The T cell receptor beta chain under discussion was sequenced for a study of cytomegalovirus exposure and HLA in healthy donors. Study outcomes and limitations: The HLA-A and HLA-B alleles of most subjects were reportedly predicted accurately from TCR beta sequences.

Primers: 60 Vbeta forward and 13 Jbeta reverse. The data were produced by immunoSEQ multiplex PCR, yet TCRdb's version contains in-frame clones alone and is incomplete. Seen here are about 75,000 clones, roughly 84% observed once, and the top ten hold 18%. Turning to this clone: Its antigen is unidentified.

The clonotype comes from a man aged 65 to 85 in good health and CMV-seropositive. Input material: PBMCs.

The CDR3 sequence: CAIRGQGAKLNYGYTF. As DNA, the CDR3 is TGTGCCATCAGGGGACAGGGGGCAAAGCTAAACTATGGCTACACCTTC. The chain recombines TRBV10-3 with TRBJ1-2; 12 nucleotides match TRBD1. CDR3 size: 16 residues. Germline V CDR1 and CDR2: ENHRY, SYGVKD. V dropped 6 bases and J dropped 2; count of bases not matched to a gene: 7.